What follows are 9 T cell receptor beta chains derived from one specimen sequenced in a study of healthy donors' naive CD4 and CD8 T cells. TCR libraries were built from 450 to 650 ng of total RNA by linear amplification. TCRdb used MiXCR to reprocess the reads, holding one entry per CDR3 protein. The sample lists around 180,000 distinct CDR3 sequences, about 76% occurring once. Sequenced: naive CD4+ and CD8+ T cells sorted from blood, pooled from several donors. These receptors all come from a pool of human donors in good health; the sample pools cells from several healthy donors.

The chain uses TRBV6-5 and TRBJ2-7; D ambiguous. There are 13 residues in the CDR3. Trimming cost V 6 bases and J 3 bases, with 12 bases left between them. CDR1 is MNHEY and CDR2 is SVGAGI in the germline V gene. The CDR3 bases are TGTGCCAGCAGCTTGCGGCCAAACTACGAGCAGTACTTC. Amino acids: CASSLRPNYEQYF.

The chain carries TRBV19 and TRBJ2-1, with D possibly matching TRBD2 (6 bases). Trimming cost V 1 base and J 8 bases, with 9 bases left between them. CDR1 is LNHDA, CDR2 SQIVND, per germline (reference sequence). The length of the CDR3 is 13 residues. The CDR3 sequence: CASSIAWGDEQFF. DNA for the CDR3: TGTGCCAGTAGTATAGCCTGGGGGGATGAGCAGTTCTTC.

The genes are TRBV20-1 and TRBJ2-3, with D unclear. Deletions cut 5 bases from V and 5 bases from J, with 8 bases between. The CDR3 consists of 11 residues. Germline V gene data show CDR1 as DFQATT and CDR2 as SNEGSKA (reference sequence). The CDR3 here is CSAHEEDTQYF. The CDR3 DNA reads as TGCAGTGCTCACGAAGAAGATACGCAGTATTTT.

The genes are TRBV29-1 and TRBJ1-2; D might be TRBD1 (5 bases). Germline V gene data show CDR1 as SQVTM and CDR2 as ANQGSEA. The CDR3 sequence is 13 residues long. V shed 6 bases and J shed 4 bases, with 15 bases lying between them. The CDR3 loop reads CSVDGDSRYGYTF. DNA of the CDR3: TGCAGCGTGGACGGTGACAGCCGCTATGGCTACACCTTC.

The rearrangement uses TRBV5-5 and TRBJ1-1, with D possibly TRBD1 on 6 matching bases. Germline CDR1 SGHKS, CDR2 YYEKEE (reference sequence). The CDR3 has 13 amino acids. V shed 4 bases and J shed 2 bases, with 9 bases lying between them. The CDR3 coding sequence is TGTGCCAGCAGCGGGGACAAAAACACTGAAGCTTTCTTT. Translation gives CASSGDKNTEAFF.

The rearrangement links TRBV5-4 to TRBJ2-7; D ambiguous. Germline CDR1 is SGHNT and CDR2 is YYREEE (reference sequence). The CDR3 totals 14 residues. V lost 4 bases and J 2 bases, leaving 13 bases between the germline ends. The CDR3 sequence: CASSTWTSTYEQYF. Written as DNA, the CDR3 is TGTGCCAGCAGCACTTGGACGTCCACCTACGAGCAGTACTTC.

CDR3 sequence: CASSYFYTQYF. Written as DNA, the CDR3 is TGTGCCAGCAGTTACTTCTATACGCAGTATTTT. The chain uses TRBV6-2 or TRBV6-3 and TRBJ2-3; D call uncertain. Per the germline V gene, CDR1 is MNHEY and CDR2 is SVGEGT. CDR3 length equals 11 residues. V lost 1 base, J lost 7 bases, and 3 bases lay in between.

V usage is TRBV5-1 and J usage is TRBJ1-2; D uncertain. Germline loops: CDR1 SGHRS, CDR2 YFSETQ. V dropped 3 bases and J dropped 7 bases, with 25 bases sitting between them. This CDR3 has 17 residues. The CDR3 sequence: CASSSGPPGRIDVGYTF. The CDR3 DNA reads as TGCGCCAGCAGCTCCGGTCCCCCAGGACGTATCGACGTTGGCTACACCTTC.

This clonotype was seen only a few times. V is TRBV6-1 and J is TRBJ1-1, with D possibly matching TRBD1 (5 bases). From germline, CDR1 is MNHNS and CDR2 SASEGT. CDR3 size: 13 residues. V was clipped by 10 bases and J by 2 bases, with 14 bases between them. The CDR3 bases are TGTGCCACCAAGGACACAACAAACACTGAAGCTTTCTTT. It encodes CATKDTTNTEAFF.